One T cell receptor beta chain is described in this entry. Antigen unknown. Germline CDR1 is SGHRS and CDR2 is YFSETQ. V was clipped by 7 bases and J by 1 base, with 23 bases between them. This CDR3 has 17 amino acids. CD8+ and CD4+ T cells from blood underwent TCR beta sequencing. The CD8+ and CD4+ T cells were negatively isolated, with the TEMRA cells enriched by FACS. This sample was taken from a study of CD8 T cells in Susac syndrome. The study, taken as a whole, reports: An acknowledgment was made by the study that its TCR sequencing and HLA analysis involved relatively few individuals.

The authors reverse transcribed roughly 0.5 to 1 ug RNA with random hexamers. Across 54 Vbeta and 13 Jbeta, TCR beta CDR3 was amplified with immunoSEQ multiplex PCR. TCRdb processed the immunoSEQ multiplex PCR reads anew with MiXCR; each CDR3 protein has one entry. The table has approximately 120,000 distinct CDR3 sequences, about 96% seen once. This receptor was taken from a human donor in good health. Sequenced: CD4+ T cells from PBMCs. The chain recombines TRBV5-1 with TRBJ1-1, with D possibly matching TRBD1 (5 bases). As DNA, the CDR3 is TGCGCCAGCGTCCTAGGGAAAGGGGCCCTTGAGAACACTGAAGCTTTCTTT. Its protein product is CASVLGKGALENTEAFF.